This T cell receptor (beta chain) emerged from a study of cytomegalovirus exposure and HLA in healthy donors. Study-level results: Approximately 160 TCR beta chains were listed as cytomegalovirus-associated.

V gave up 0 bases and J gave up 0 bases, with 10 bases separating them. This CDR3 contains 16 residues. Concerning this clone itself: As yet, its antigen is unknown.

Both 60 Vbeta primers and 13 Jbeta primers went into the PCR. Method: immunoSEQ multiplex PCR; TCRdb's copy keeps in-frame clones and lacks some. The sample has about 130,000 clones, 65% to 85% seen once. This chain joins TRBV5-3 and TRBJ2-4; tentatively, D is TRBD2 (5 bases). TRBV5-3 is classed as an ORF, of uncertain function. This TCR derives from a male donor in good health and CMV-seronegative. The specimen was PBMCs. CDR3 nucleotides: TGTGCCAGAAGCTTGGTCCCGGGGATAGCCAAAAACATTCAGTACTTC. Residues: CARSLVPGIAKNIQYF.